This record concerns one T cell receptor beta chain sequence. CDR3 size: 15 residues. V was trimmed by 4 bases and J by 2 bases, leaving 13 bases between them. Germline V gene data show CDR1 as SGHTA and CDR2 as FQGTGA. This entry belongs to a study of blood T cell repertoires in COVID-19. Study as a whole: Samples taken during acute and convalescent COVID-19 were collected in the United States, Italy and Spain. The analysed material was cDNA or gDNA that came from T cells, B-cell-depleted T cells, or PBMCs.

Authors' data handling: Estimates of nucleated cell counts were drawn from the amplification of reference gene primers. Clones were read by immunoSEQ multiplex PCR, and TCRdb kept only the in-frame ones, dropping some. The V and J calls and clone size were taken over from that table, and D and trimming were inferred from the DNA. This table has over 250,000 clones, 88% appearing once. The sample taken for sequencing was peripheral blood. The chain combines TRBV7-3 with TRBJ2-3, with D possibly being TRBD2 (6 bases). This TCR derives from a woman aged 25 to 39 with acute or convalescent COVID-19. The CDR3 sequence: CASSSSRGSTDTQYF. The DNA of the CDR3 is TGTGCCAGCAGCTCCTCTCGGGGGTCCACAGATACGCAGTATTTT.